This T cell receptor (beta chain) was documented in a study of blood T cell repertoires in COVID-19. All enrollees were roughly 18 to 89 years old and from 20 to 30 US areas. Participant-reported clinical history was the basis for cohort assignment. Cohort 3 recovered donors had two negative PCRs, clearance, or symptom resolution. Here immunoSEQ multiplex PCR was the method, and the copy in TCRdb shows in-frame clones only, minus some. Among over 250,000 clones, approximately 86% were seen once, and the ten largest hold about 1%. This CDR3 has 13 amino acids. Trimming pared 3 bases from V and 5 bases from J, leaving 8 bases between. Per germline, CDR1 SNHLY and CDR2 FYNNEI.

V usage is TRBV2 and J usage is TRBJ1-5; TRBD1 is a possible D gene (5 bases). Material: PBMCs or T cells enriched from blood (not recorded which). This clonotype was sampled from a woman in her twenties or thirties who had recovered from COVID-19. This chain's CDR3 is CASSDRVYQPQHF. The DNA for the CDR3 is TGTGCCAGCAGTGACAGGGTATATCAGCCCCAGCATTTT.